This T cell receptor (beta chain) derives from a study of T cells in localized non-small cell lung cancer. General observations from the study: Blood T cell density predicted longer survival; adjacent-lung clonality, shorter. A median approximately 57 of the top 100 tumor clones appeared in adjacent lung. Only one tumor region went through sequencing, so heterogeneity may still be there. Uninvolved neighboring lung showed the greatest T cell clonality, exceeding tumor.

The CDR3 runs to 15 residues. V shed 2 bases, J shed 6 bases, and the junction held 3 bases outside the gene matches. Germline assignment: CDR1 SGHTA and CDR2 FQGNSA. Turning to this clone: Antigen: not known.

Profiling relied on immunoSEQ multiplex PCR, and the TCRdb table lists in-frame clones only, not all of them. This table holds 30,000 to 35,000 clones, roughly 86% found once. This sequence originates from a woman aged 40 to 75 with stage I lung adenocarcinoma. The specimen comprised peripheral blood, sampled before any cancer treatment. The V call is TRBV7-2, the J call TRBJ2-1; 11 nucleotides agree with TRBD2. The CDR3 reads CASSLSSGGGNEQFF. CDR3 nucleotides: TGTGCCAGCAGCTTAAGTAGCGGGGGGGGCAATGAGCAGTTCTTC.